The sequence of this T cell receptor beta chain was determined in a study of shared clonotypes between healthy human individuals (dated by TCRdb to between 2020 and 2021). About the investigation overall: The cohort comprised a couple of women and a few men aged 18 to 49 years. Per donor, three plates each were used for CD4 naive and CD4 memory, two for CD8 naive, and one for CD8 memory. Blood TCR repertoires of five healthy adults were deeply sequenced to estimate repertoire size and the extent of clonotype sharing between individuals. Different laboratories and diverse techniques were used to prepare libraries and sequence TCR repertoires, to increase sequencing depth and limit assay-specific biases. Each donor's leukapheresis produced roughly between about 0.9 and 9.5 billion PBMCs. Points the paper makes about the study in general: Higher generation probabilities were observed for clonotypes shared by all four sorted-subset donors than for non-shared clonotypes. Even with the large sequencing depth, rarefaction of the sorted-subset datasets indicated that sequencing was incomplete. The genetic and exposure-history diversity represented was limited by the small number of donors. Across a handful of donors, about 4.5% of naive CD4, 3% to 3.5% of naive CD8, approximately 2.5% of memory CD4, and approximately 0.42% of memory CD8 clonotypes were shared. Sampling was restricted to blood, and TCR repertoires in tissue are likely to differ from TCR repertoires in blood. Based on pairwise subsampling, the degree of clonotype sharing among donors was expected to be affected by sequencing depth. Estimated clonotype richness was generally larger for naive than for memory subsets.

TCR CDR3 regions were amplified from genomic DNA by multiplex PCR using the deep immunoSEQ assay. Extracted genomic DNA from each cell subset was spread evenly across all wells of several immunoSEQ 96-well plates, with each plate serving as a replicate. For sorted subsets, around 200 ng genomic DNA, equal to 25,000 to 35,000 T cell genomes, was loaded into each replicate PCR. The purified libraries were quantified using a Qubit 3.0 fluorometer, sized with a Bioanalyzer 2100, and then quantified again using the KAPA Library Quantification kit. A separate single-read 150-cycle Illumina NextSeq 550 flow cell was used to sequence each immunoSEQ 96-well plate. The original methods were these. The immunoSEQ output contained only junctional sequences without quality scores, so filtering could not match that applied to full-length reads. To assign V/J genes and CDR3, sequences were annotated using PyIR, a Python wrapper for IgBLAST v1.9, with IMGT germline references. Any read was removed if the V/J assignment was weak (E-value above 1e-6), the CDR3 was missing, or the read contained stop codons, out-of-frame junctions, or ambiguous translated residues. V3J clonotypes were defined as sequences sharing an identical inferred V gene, J gene, and CDR3 amino acid sequence. The percentage overlap between two repertoires was calculated by dividing the number of shared unique clonotypes by the size of the smaller repertoire. Repertoire richness was assessed with RTK rarefaction, the Chao1 estimator, and Recon v2.1 estimates of unobserved clonotypes. Generation probabilities for all TCRbeta clonotypes obtained by the gDNA method from four donors were computed using OLGA. The source is immuneACCESS, and TCRdb retained only in-frame sequences with V and J called. Part of the clones is not carried over; for the studies checked, unresolved V genes explain less than half of this, and the remainder is unexplained. The V and J calls and the clone size are those of that table, but D and trimming were determined from the DNA. The sample table records approximately 320,000 clones; around two thirds of these occur just once. The ten largest make up 10% of the sample.

A note on this clone: Its antigen is unknown. Per-base quality was not reported, and no clone a single base away is much larger than it.

The donors were healthy, HIV-negative adults with no recently reported acute infections or vaccinations. Only Caucasian adults living in Nashville, Tennessee, USA were represented among the donors. Magnetic negative selection was used to enrich CD4+ T cells, after which naive cells were positively selected on CD45RA and the negative fraction became the memory subset. Blood was obtained by leukapheresis, after which PBMCs were separated by Ficoll-Histopaque density gradient centrifugation and cryopreserved in liquid nitrogen vapor phase. Analytical flow cytometry was used to check the purity and quantity of every magnetically sorted T cell population. Genomic DNA was isolated from every sorted fraction and measured by UV absorbance on a Nanodrop 2000c. The germline V gene gives CDR1 as SGHDN and CDR2 as FVKESK. Relative to germline, V is 3 bases shorter and J is 9 bases shorter, with 12 bases between their ends. Inclusive of the bounding cysteine and phenylalanine, the CDR3 is 13 residues long. Of the read, only the CDR3 DNA is kept; its 39 bases are in frame from base 1.

The chain couples TRBV14 to TRBJ1-5, with an unclear D gene assignment. This TCR was sampled from a man aged 25-45 years in good health. The sample was memory CD4+ T cells sorted from blood. This specimen's cell subset or site label, interpreted: CD45RA-negative fraction. The nucleotides are TGTGCCAGCAGCCAGGGGATCGGTTGGCCCCAGCATTTT. Translated, this gives CASSQGIGWPQHF.